One sample yielded the 9 T cell receptor beta chains listed below, sequenced in a study of CD8+CD57+ T cells in acquired aplastic anemia. Template material for TCR beta VDJ and CDR3 profiling consisted of genomic DNA. TCRdb passed the reads through MiXCR, listing each CDR3 protein once. The sample carries about 240,000 distinct CDR3 sequences, around half recorded once. The patients chosen for sequencing had shown expansion of CD8+CD57+ cells (detected by flow cytometry). The sequencing sample was made of sorted CD4+, CD8+, or CD8+CD57+ T cells (not recorded which) from PBMCs. The receptors derive from a human donor with aplastic anemia.

V usage is TRBV9 and J usage is TRBJ2-5, with D hard to call. The germline gives CDR1 SGDLS, CDR2 YYNGEE. Between the trimmed V and J ends, which lost 0 bases and 2 bases, there was a span of 11 bases. This CDR3 contains 15 residues. CDR3: CASSVARMGQETQYF. The CDR3 bases are TGTGCCAGCAGCGTAGCCCGGATGGGACAAGAGACCCAGTACTTC.

This clonotype was counted ten times or more. This chain links TRBV29-1 with TRBJ1-1; D uncertain. Germline lookup yields CDR1 SQVTM and CDR2 ANQGSEA. This CDR3 comprises 14 residues. V shed 0 bases and J shed 1 base, with 9 bases lying between them. CDR3 loop: CSVEEESGNTEAFF. The DNA of the CDR3 is TGCAGCGTTGAAGAAGAGAGCGGGAACACTGAAGCTTTCTTT.

This clonotype has ten or more counts. J is TRBJ1-1 and V is TRBV10-2, with 7 bases lining up with TRBD1. Germline-derived CDR1 and CDR2 are WSHSY and SAAADI. V dropped 7 bases and J dropped 4; count of bases not matched to a gene: 6. The CDR3 is 13 residues long. The CDR3 DNA is TGCGCCAGCATCAAGACAGGGCTCACTGAAGCTTTCTTT. Protein sequence: CASIKTGLTEAFF.

The chain carries TRBV15 and TRBJ1-2, with D unclear. Germline V gives CDR1 LNHNV, CDR2 YYDKDF (reference sequence). V lost 0 bases and J 5 bases, leaving 10 bases between the germline ends. This CDR3 region has 14 residues. CDR3 sequence reads: CATSRDLADYGYTF. The CDR3 nucleotides are TGTGCCACCAGCAGAGATCTGGCGGATTATGGCTACACCTTC. The full variable domain, with the rest looked up from reference TRBV15 and TRBJ1-2, is DAMVIQNPRYQVTQFGKPVTLSCSQTLNHNVMYWYQQKSSQAPKLLFHYYDKDFNNEADTPDNFQSRRPNTSFCFLDIRSPGLGDTAMYLCATSRDLADYGYTFGSGTRLTVV.

This clonotype came up many times. This chain connects TRBV9 to TRBJ1-1; D remains unclear. Trimming took 0 bases from V and 4 from J, leaving 10 bases between them. From germline, CDR1 is SGDLS and CDR2 YYNGEE. CDR3 length: 14 residues. The CDR3 nucleotides are TGTGCCAGCAGCGTAGTGGAGGGATTCACTGAAGCTTTCTTT. It yields the protein CASSVVEGFTEAFF. Full variable domain (rest looked up from reference TRBV9 and TRBJ1-1): DSGVTQTPKHLITATGQRVTLRCSPRSGDLSVYWYQQSLDQGLQFLIQYYNGEERAKGNILERFSAQQFPDLHSELNLSSLELGDSALYFCASSVVEGFTEAFFGQGTRLTVV.

This clonotype was counted only a few times. The V call is TRBV27, the J call TRBJ1-4; TRBD1 might be the D (6 bases). V shed 4 bases and J shed 5 bases, with 14 bases lying between them. The length of the CDR3 is 15 residues. Germline V gene lookup returns CDR1 MNHEY and CDR2 SMNVEV (reference sequence). CDR3 protein: CASSSLQGTNEKLFF. The CDR3, as DNA: TGTGCCAGCAGTTCTCTCCAGGGGACGAATGAAAAACTGTTTTTT.

This clonotype was picked up many times. The gene calls are TRBV12-3 or TRBV12-4 and TRBJ1-1, with a weak D call TRBD1 (5 bases). There are 13 residues in the CDR3. V lost 3 bases and J lost 4, with 9 bases in between. Here the CDR3 DNA reads TGTGCCAGCAGTTTTGGGGGGGGCACTGAAGCTTTCTTT. Encoded protein: CASSFGGGTEAFF.

CDR3 protein: CASSTRDAGSTGELFF. CDR3 DNA: TGTGCCAGCAGCACGAGGGATGCTGGTAGCACCGGGGAGCTGTTTTTT. The chain recombines TRBV7-3 with TRBJ2-2, with D perhaps matching TRBD2 (5 bases). Trimming took off 5 bases at V and 4 bases at J, with 17 bases between the two ends. CDR3 length equals 16 residues. Germline V gene lookup returns CDR1 SGHTA and CDR2 FQGTGA.

The CDR3 is CASSMAGSPLHF. For the CDR3, the DNA is TGTGCCAGCAGCATGGCGGGATCACCCCTCCACTTT. The rearrangement uses TRBV5-4 and TRBJ1-6, with D unresolved. CDR1 is SGHNT, CDR2 YYREEE, per germline (reference sequence). This CDR3 region has 12 residues. V lost 4 bases and J 10 bases, leaving 9 bases between the germline ends.